Presented here are 25 T cell receptor beta chains from one specimen sequenced in a study of T cells after yellow fever vaccination. TCRdb reprocessed the 5' RACE reads with MiXCR, giving one entry per CDR3 protein. The table lists about 350,000 distinct CDR3 sequences, approximately 10% of them singletons. The sequencing here drew on PBMCs, taken on the day of the first yellow fever vaccination. These receptors were taken from a man between 18 and 35 years old who received the YFV17D yellow fever vaccine.

This clonotype turned up a few times. J is TRBJ1-1 and V is TRBV13; 8 positions agree with TRBD1. Germline lookup yields CDR1 PRHDT and CDR2 FYEKMQ (reference sequence). CDR3 length equals 12 residues. J lost 11 bases, V lost 5 bases, and 7 bases had no gene match. CDR3 in amino acids: CASSHRGASAFF. DNA for the CDR3: TGTGCCAGCAGCCACAGGGGGGCCTCGGCTTTCTTT.

As regards this clonotype: The junction departs from germline at one end; a sequencing error may be responsible. The CDR3 DNA is TGTGCCAGCAGTGAACCCCCGAAAGATCATCCCCAGCATTTT. It is translated as CASSEPPKDHPQHF. The chain has TRBV25-1 and TRBJ1-5; no clear D. The CDR3 is 14 amino acids. Germline V lookup: CDR1 MGHDK, CDR2 SYGVNS. Full variable domain (rest looked up from reference TRBV25-1 and TRBJ1-5): EADIYQTPRYLVIGTGKKITLECSQTMGHDKMYWYQQDPGMELHLIHYSYGVNSTEKGDLSSESTVSRIRTEHFPLTLESARPSHTSQYLCASSEPPKDHPQHFGDGTRLSIL.

The chain uses TRBV15 and TRBJ2-1, with D possibly called TRBD1 or TRBD2 (5 bases each). CDR3 length equals 15 residues. CDR1 and CDR2 (germline): LNHNV, YYDKDF (reference sequence). V lost 6 bases to trimming and J lost 8 bases, with 20 bases between them. The CDR3 loop is CATRLGVGRVDEQFF. In DNA form, the CDR3 reads TGTGCCACCAGGCTGGGTGTGGGACGAGTTGATGAGCAGTTCTTC. The entire variable domain, with the rest obtained from reference TRBV15 and TRBJ2-1, is as follows: DAMVIQNPRYQVTQFGKPVTLSCSQTLNHNVMYWYQQKSSQAPKLLFHYYDKDFNNEADTPDNFQSRRPNTSFCFLDIRSPGLGDTAMYLCATRLGVGRVDEQFFGPGTRLTVL.

This chain connects TRBV6-1 to TRBJ2-2, with D perhaps given as TRBD1 or TRBD2 (6 bases each). The V and J ends lost 7 bases and 5 bases respectively, with 14 bases between them. The CDR3 is 14 residues long. Germline assignment: CDR1 MNHNS and CDR2 SASEGT. DNA of the CDR3: TGTGCCAGCAATAGACAGGAGGGGACCGGGGAGCTGTTTTTT. This translates into CASNRQEGTGELFF.

This clonotype showed up just a few times. The V gene is TRBV28, the J gene TRBJ2-3; D is possibly TRBD2 (7 bases). Per the germline V gene, CDR1 is MDHEN and CDR2 is SYDVKM. There are 16 residues in the CDR3. V lost 5 bases, J lost 10 bases, and 25 bases lay in between. CDR3 in DNA: TGTGCCAGCAGTCCCGGTTCGGCGGGGGCCTCCCCTGCGCAGTATTTT. Its protein is CASSPGSAGASPAQYF.

The genes are TRBV12-3 or TRBV12-4 and TRBJ1-3; no clear D gene. Deletions cut 3 bases from V and 3 bases from J, with 3 bases between. The CDR3 loop spans 12 amino acids. CDR3: CASSLFGNTIYF. CDR3 DNA sequence: TGTGCCAGCAGTTTGTTTGGAAACACCATATATTTT.

This clonotype was observed a few times. The V and J genes are TRBV5-1 and TRBJ1-2; D not resolved. The germline gives CDR1 SGHRS, CDR2 YFSETQ. V lost 0 bases and J lost 4, with 10 bases in between. The CDR3 runs to 14 residues. The CDR3 region is CASSLADVAYGYTF. In DNA, the CDR3 is TGCGCCAGCAGCTTGGCGGATGTTGCCTATGGCTACACCTTC.

The chain has TRBV4-1 and TRBJ2-4; D uncertain. The V end was cut by 6 bases, the J end by 2 bases, with 14 bases between. CDR3 length: 15 residues. Germline CDR1 and CDR2: MGHRA and YSYEKL. The CDR3 is CASSQNVVSKNIQYF. The CDR3 DNA follows: TGCGCCAGCAGTCAAAATGTGGTTTCCAAAAACATTCAGTACTTC.

The table lists this clonotype with a few counts. This chain links TRBV20-1 with TRBJ2-1, with 8 nucleotides matching TRBD2. Trimming took 3 bases from V and 9 from J; bases not matched to a gene: 4. The CDR3 runs to 12 residues. Germline V gene lookup returns CDR1 DFQATT and CDR2 SNEGSKA (reference sequence). The CDR3 coding sequence is TGCAGTGCTAGTAGCGGGGACGGTGAGCAGTTCTTC. Translated: CSASSGDGEQFF.

This clonotype turned up a few times. The chain combines TRBV20-1 with TRBJ2-1, with 8 bases matching TRBD2. The CDR3 has 14 residues. The V gene end was trimmed by 3 bases and the J gene end by 7 bases; junction bases not matched to a gene: 8. Per the germline V gene, CDR1 is DFQATT and CDR2 is SNEGSKA (reference sequence). CDR3 residues: CSASTGGPINEQFF. In nucleotides, the CDR3 is TGCAGTGCTAGTACGGGGGGGCCCATAAATGAGCAGTTCTTC.

There are a few counts of this clonotype. The rearrangement joins TRBV20-1 to TRBJ2-5, with a weak D call TRBD2 (5 bases). From germline, CDR1 is DFQATT and CDR2 SNEGSKA (reference sequence). The CDR3 has 14 residues. Trimming took 0 bases from V and 2 from J, leaving 10 bases between them. CDR3 region: CSARDQREQETQYF. The CDR3 nucleotides are TGCAGTGCTAGAGATCAGAGGGAACAAGAGACCCAGTACTTC.

V is TRBV7-9 and J is TRBJ2-3; the match to TRBD2 covers 9 bases. Germline V CDR1 and CDR2: SEHNR, FQNEAQ (reference sequence). The CDR3 totals 16 residues. The V gene end was trimmed by 5 bases and the J gene end by 1 base; junction bases not matched to a gene: 7. The CDR3 region is CASSPRLAVRTDTQYF. The CDR3 nucleotides read TGTGCCAGCAGCCCACGACTAGCGGTGCGCACAGATACGCAGTATTTT.

The genes are TRBV29-1 and TRBJ2-3; D possibly corresponds to TRBD1 (6 bases). CDR3 length: 13 amino acids. Trimming pared 6 bases from V and 3 bases from J, leaving 13 bases between. Per the germline V gene, CDR1 is SQVTM and CDR2 is ANQGSEA. CDR3 region: CSVPGENTDTQYF. CDR3 DNA: TGCAGCGTGCCAGGGGAAAATACAGATACGCAGTATTTT.

V gene TRBV9 combines with J gene TRBJ1-2, with 8 bases that match TRBD1. There are 14 residues in the CDR3. V lost 1 base and J lost 8; bases outside the gene matches: 7. CDR1 and CDR2 from the germline V gene are SGDLS and YYNGEE. The chain's CDR3 is CASSVSGGAWGYTF. As DNA, the CDR3 is TGTGCCAGCAGCGTATCAGGGGGCGCGTGGGGCTACACCTTC.

This clonotype was counted ten times or more. The J gene is TRBJ2-3, the V gene TRBV7-9; D gene unclear. CDR1 is SEHNR and CDR2 is FQNEAQ in the germline V gene (reference sequence). The CDR3 length is 12 residues. The V and J ends lost 6 bases and 6 bases respectively, with 10 bases between them. CDR3 sequence reads: CASSSRWDTQYF. DNA of the CDR3: TGTGCCAGCAGTTCCCGGTGGGATACGCAGTATTTT.

This chain uses TRBV6-2 or TRBV6-3 with TRBJ2-2; TRBD1 matches at 7 bases. V lost 6 bases, J lost 5 bases, and 3 bases stayed unmatched. The CDR3 spans 13 residues. Per germline, CDR1 MNHEY and CDR2 SVGEGT. The CDR3 DNA follows: TGTGCCAGCAGGACACAGGGGACCGGGGAGCTGTTTTTT. Its translation: CASRTQGTGELFF.

Here the CDR3 DNA reads TGTGCCAGCAGCTTAGATCAGGCCGGGACAGGGAACACCGGGGAGCTGTTTTTT. Protein sequence: CASSLDQAGTGNTGELFF. The chain employs TRBV11-2 and TRBJ2-2; 8 nucleotides agree with TRBD1. V trimming: 0 bases; J trimming: 1 base; junction bases outside the gene matches: 7. The V gene's germline CDR1 is SGHAT and CDR2 FQNNGV. This CDR3 region has 18 residues.

In its sample, this clonotype was seen a few times. J is TRBJ1-5 and V is TRBV20-1; D ambiguous. This CDR3 spans 12 amino acids. Germline lookup yields CDR1 DFQATT and CDR2 SNEGSKA (reference sequence). V lost 6 bases and J 3 bases, leaving 9 bases between the germline ends. In DNA form, the CDR3 reads TGCAGTGCCCCCGGATTCAATCAGCCCCAGCATTTT. Its translation is CSAPGFNQPQHF.

The genes are TRBV9 and TRBJ1-1, with unresolved D. This CDR3 contains 15 residues. V gave up 0 bases and J gave up 6 bases, with 15 bases separating them. Looked up from germline, CDR1 is SGDLS and CDR2 is YYNGEE. The CDR3: CASSVVNSPGSEAFF. In DNA form, the CDR3 reads TGTGCCAGCAGCGTAGTTAACAGCCCAGGCTCTGAAGCTTTCTTT. The full variable domain, its missing parts supplied by reference TRBV9 and TRBJ1-1, is DSGVTQTPKHLITATGQRVTLRCSPRSGDLSVYWYQQSLDQGLQFLIQYYNGEERAKGNILERFSAQQFPDLHSELNLSSLELGDSALYFCASSVVNSPGSEAFFGQGTRLTVV.

This clonotype turned up a few times. The V call is TRBV20-1, the J call TRBJ2-5; possible D gene TRBD2, 6 bases. V lost 3 bases and J 1 base, leaving 12 bases between the germline ends. Looked up from germline, CDR1 is DFQATT and CDR2 is SNEGSKA (reference sequence). CDR3 length: 14 amino acids. The CDR3 nucleotides are TGCAGTGCTAGCCCGGGGGTATTCCAAGAGACCCAGTACTTC. It is translated as CSASPGVFQETQYF.

The V call is TRBV28, the J call TRBJ1-5, with 9 bases identical to TRBD1. V trimming: 3 bases; J trimming: 6 bases; junction bases outside the gene matches: 6. This CDR3 is built from 15 residues. Germline CDR1 and CDR2: MDHEN and SYDVKM. The CDR3 DNA follows: TGTGCCAGCAGTTTCTGGGACAGGGATAGTCAGCCCCAGCATTTT. Translation: CASSFWDRDSQPQHF.

This clonotype has a handful of counts. The chain is built from TRBV25-1 and TRBJ2-3; 9 positions agree with TRBD1. Germline trimming cut 2 bases from V and 2 bases from J; bases unmatched to any gene: 8. The germline V gene has CDR1 MGHDK and CDR2 SYGVNS. The CDR3 length is 17 residues. The CDR3 DNA is TGTGCCAGCAGTGAACTACCGGGACAGGGTAACACAGATACGCAGTATTTT. Protein product: CASSELPGQGNTDTQYF. Combining the CDR3 with reference TRBV25-1 and TRBJ2-3 gives the whole variable domain EADIYQTPRYLVIGTGKKITLECSQTMGHDKMYWYQQDPGMELHLIHYSYGVNSTEKGDLSSESTVSRIRTEHFPLTLESARPSHTSQYLCASSELPGQGNTDTQYFGPGTRLTVL.

This clonotype was picked up a small number of times. This chain uses TRBV28 with TRBJ1-3, with D possibly TRBD1 on 5 matching bases. Per the germline V gene, CDR1 is MDHEN and CDR2 is SYDVKM. The CDR3 has 14 residues. The V end was cut by 5 bases, the J end by 3 bases, with 11 bases between. The CDR3 loop reads CASSISRVGNTIYF. The CDR3 DNA sequence: TGTGCCAGCAGTATAAGCAGGGTTGGAAACACCATATATTTT. Full variable domain (outside the CDR3, taken from reference TRBV28 and TRBJ1-3): DVKVTQSSRYLVKRTGEKVFLECVQDMDHENMFWYRQDPGLGLRLIYFSYDVKMKEKGDIPEGYSVSREKKERFSLILESASTNQTSMYLCASSISRVGNTIYFGEGSWLTVV.

J is TRBJ2-2 and V is TRBV7-9; possible D gene TRBD1, 5 bases. The CDR3 has 14 amino acids. Germline V gene sequence: CDR1 SEHNR, CDR2 FQNEAQ (reference sequence). V was cut by 5 bases and J by 3 bases, with 10 bases left in between. CDR3 sequence (DNA): TGTGCCAGCAGCGACAGTACAGACACCGGGGAGCTGTTTTTT. It is translated as CASSDSTDTGELFF.

The chain employs TRBV28 and TRBJ1-2, with D possibly matching TRBD1 (6 bases). This CDR3 spans 12 amino acids. Trimming stripped 7 bases from V and 8 bases from J, with 14 bases between. From germline, CDR1 is MDHEN and CDR2 SYDVKM. The CDR3 DNA reads TGTGCCAGCACCCTCGAGACAGGCGGCTACACCTTC. Its translation is CASTLETGGYTF.